What follows are 8 T cell receptor beta chains derived from one specimen sequenced in a study of blood T cell repertoires in COVID-19. Profiling relied on immunoSEQ multiplex PCR, and the TCRdb table lists in-frame clones only, not all of them. The sample has some 43,000 clones, roughly four fifths seen once. What was sequenced was peripheral blood. These receptors all come from a man aged 35 to 55 with active or convalescent COVID-19.

This sequence joins TRBV9 and TRBJ2-5; 7 positions agree with TRBD2. J lost 2 bases, V lost 0 bases, and 4 bases had no gene match. Germline V gene sequence: CDR1 SGDLS, CDR2 YYNGEE. The CDR3 sequence is 15 residues long. Here the CDR3 reads CASSVGPSGQETQYF. The CDR3 coding sequence is TGTGCCAGCAGCGTAGGGCCTAGCGGACAAGAGACCCAGTACTTC.

This clone came up once. Mismatch with germline at one junction end may stem from a read error. The chain joins TRBV7-7 to TRBJ2-3; 9 bases are a match to TRBD1. In germline, CDR1 is SSHAT, CDR2 FNYEAQ (reference sequence). The CDR3 extends over 15 amino acids. The CDR3 nucleotides are TGTGCTAGCAGCTCCGGGACAGGGATCACAGATACGCAGTATTTT. Translation gives CASSSGTGITDTQYF.

The chain is built from TRBV13 and TRBJ2-7; D is possibly TRBD1 (6 bases). V dropped 6 bases and J dropped 6 bases, with 12 bases sitting between them. Per germline, CDR1 PRHDT and CDR2 FYEKMQ (reference sequence). CDR3 size: 12 residues. The CDR3 here is CASRFGGGEQYF. The CDR3 bases are TGTGCCAGCAGATTTGGGGGCGGCGAGCAGTACTTC.

This chain connects TRBV3-1 (or the pseudogene TRBV3-2) to TRBJ1-5, with TRBD1 matching 10 bases. CDR1 and CDR2 (germline): LGHDT, YNNKEL (reference sequence). This CDR3 is built from 15 residues. Losses at the gene ends were 5 bases for V and 2 bases for J; bases not matched to a gene: 3. In DNA form, the CDR3 reads TGTGCCAGCAGCTCAGGACAGGGGGGCAATCAGCCCCAGCATTTT. As protein: CASSSGQGGNQPQHF.

The chain uses TRBV19 and TRBJ2-3; TRBD2 matches at 12 bases. There are 15 residues in the CDR3. CDR1 is LNHDA and CDR2 is SQIVND in the germline V gene (reference sequence). Trimming at V came to 5 bases and at J to 3 bases, leaving 3 bases not matched to a gene. CDR3 residues: CASSRGLAGTDTQYF. The CDR3 nucleotides read TGTGCCAGTAGTCGAGGACTAGCGGGAACAGATACGCAGTATTTT.

V gene TRBV12-5 combines with J gene TRBJ1-2, with no clear D. CDR3 size: 12 residues. Looked up from germline, CDR1 is LGHNT and CDR2 is FRNRAP. Trimming pared 4 bases from V and 2 bases from J, leaving 5 bases between. CDR3 loop: CASGYSNYGYTF. CDR3 nucleotides: TGTGCTAGTGGTTACTCCAACTATGGCTACACCTTC. Filled out from reference TRBV12-5 and TRBJ1-2, the complete variable domain reads DARVTQTPRHKVTEMGQEVTMRCQPILGHNTVFWYRQTMMQGLELLAYFRNRAPLDDSGMPKDRFSAEMPDATLATLKIQPSEPRDSAVYFCASGYSNYGYTFGSGTRLTVV.

The J gene is TRBJ2-1, the V gene TRBV3-1 (or the pseudogene TRBV3-2), with 16 bases fitting TRBD2. V shed 1 base and J 5 bases; nucleotides not matched to a gene: 5. Per germline, CDR1 LGHDT and CDR2 YNNKEL (reference sequence). The CDR3 sequence is 18 residues long. The CDR3 protein is CASSQGGLAGGVNNEQFF. In nucleotides, the CDR3 is TGTGCCAGCAGCCAAGGGGGACTAGCGGGAGGGGTTAACAATGAGCAGTTCTTC.

The J gene is TRBJ1-2, the V gene TRBV27, with D possibly TRBD1 on 5 matching bases. V dropped 6 bases and J dropped 8 bases, with 25 bases sitting between them. This CDR3 is 16 amino acids long. Germline V lookup: CDR1 MNHEY, CDR2 SMNVEV (reference sequence). CDR3 protein: CASSQPTPTGTRGYTF. For the CDR3, the DNA is TGTGCCAGCAGCCAACCCACCCCTACAGGCACGCGGGGCTACACCTTC.